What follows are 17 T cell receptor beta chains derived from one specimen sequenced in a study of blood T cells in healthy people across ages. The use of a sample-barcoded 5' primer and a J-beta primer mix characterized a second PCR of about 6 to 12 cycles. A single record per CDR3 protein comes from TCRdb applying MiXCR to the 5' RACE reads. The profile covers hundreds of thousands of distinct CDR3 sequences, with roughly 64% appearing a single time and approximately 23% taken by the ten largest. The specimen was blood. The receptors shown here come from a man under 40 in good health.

The CDR3 sequence is CASSHHGLAGGEQYF. In nucleotides, the CDR3 is TGTGCCAGCAGCCACCACGGGCTAGCTGGTGGCGAGCAGTACTTC. The V call is TRBV3-1, the J call TRBJ2-5, with D perhaps TRBD2 (5 bases). The J call may not be correct, given that the DNA end is closer to TRBJ2-7. The CDR3 spans 15 residues. Looked up from germline, CDR1 is LGHDT and CDR2 is YNNKEL (reference sequence).

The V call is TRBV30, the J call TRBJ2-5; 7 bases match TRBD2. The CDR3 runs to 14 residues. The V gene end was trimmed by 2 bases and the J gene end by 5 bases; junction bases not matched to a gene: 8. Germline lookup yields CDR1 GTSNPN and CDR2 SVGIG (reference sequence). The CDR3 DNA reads TGTGCCTGGAGTCGGGGGAGGGGTGAGGAGACCCAGTACTTC. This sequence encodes CAWSRGRGEETQYF.

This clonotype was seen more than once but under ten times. CDR3 sequence (DNA): TGTGCCAGCAGCATGACAGACTCGCCCGAGACCCAGTACTTC. Translated, it gives CASSMTDSPETQYF. This chain links TRBV9 with TRBJ2-5; a weak D match, TRBD1 (5 bases). The ends were cut back, 4 bases at V and 5 bases at J, with 15 bases in the middle. This CDR3 region has 14 residues. CDR1 and CDR2 from the germline V gene are SGDLS and YYNGEE.

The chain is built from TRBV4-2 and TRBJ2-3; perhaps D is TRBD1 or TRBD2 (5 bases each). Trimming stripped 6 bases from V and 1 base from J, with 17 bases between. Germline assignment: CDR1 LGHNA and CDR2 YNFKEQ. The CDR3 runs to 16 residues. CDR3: CASRGIGTLRTDTQYF. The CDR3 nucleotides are TGTGCCAGCAGGGGAATCGGGACCCTCCGCACAGATACGCAGTATTTT.

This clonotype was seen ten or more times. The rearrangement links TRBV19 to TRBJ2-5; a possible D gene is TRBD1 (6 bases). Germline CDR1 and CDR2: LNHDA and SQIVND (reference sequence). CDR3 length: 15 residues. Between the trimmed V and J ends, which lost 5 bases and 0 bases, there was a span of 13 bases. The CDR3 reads CASSPGTSYQETQYF. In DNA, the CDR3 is TGTGCCAGTAGTCCCGGGACATCGTACCAAGAGACCCAGTACTTC.

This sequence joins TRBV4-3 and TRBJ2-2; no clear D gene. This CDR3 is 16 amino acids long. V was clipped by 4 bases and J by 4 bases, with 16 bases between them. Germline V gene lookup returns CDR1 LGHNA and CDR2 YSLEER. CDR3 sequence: CASSPILTGSTGELFF. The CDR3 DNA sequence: TGCGCCAGCAGCCCCATTCTTACGGGCAGCACCGGGGAGCTGTTTTTT.

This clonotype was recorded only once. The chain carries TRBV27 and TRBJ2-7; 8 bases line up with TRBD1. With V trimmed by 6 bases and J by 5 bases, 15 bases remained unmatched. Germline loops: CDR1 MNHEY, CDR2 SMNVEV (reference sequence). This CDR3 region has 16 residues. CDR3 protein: CASSPGPGGDLNEQYF. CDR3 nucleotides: TGTGCCAGCAGCCCCGGTCCAGGGGGCGATCTTAACGAGCAGTACTTC.

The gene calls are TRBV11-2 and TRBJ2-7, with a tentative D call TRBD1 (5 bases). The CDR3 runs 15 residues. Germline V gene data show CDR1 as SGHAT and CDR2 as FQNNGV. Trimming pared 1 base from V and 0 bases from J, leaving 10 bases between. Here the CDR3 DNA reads TGTGCCAGCAGCTTAGTTTCAGACAGCTCCTACGAGCAGTACTTC. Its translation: CASSLVSDSSYEQYF. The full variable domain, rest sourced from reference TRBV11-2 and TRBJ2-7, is EAGVAQSPRYKIIEKRQSVAFWCNPISGHATLYWYQQILGQGPKLLIQFQNNGVVDDSQLPKDRFSAERLKGVDSTLKIQPAKLEDSAVYLCASSLVSDSSYEQYFGPGTRLTVT.

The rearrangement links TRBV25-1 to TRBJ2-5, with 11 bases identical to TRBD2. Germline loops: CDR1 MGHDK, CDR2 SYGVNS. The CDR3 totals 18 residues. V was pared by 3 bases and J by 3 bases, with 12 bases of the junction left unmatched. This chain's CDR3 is CASSESGLADKTEETQYF. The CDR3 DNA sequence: TGTGCCAGCAGTGAGTCGGGACTAGCGGACAAAACCGAAGAGACCCAGTACTTC.

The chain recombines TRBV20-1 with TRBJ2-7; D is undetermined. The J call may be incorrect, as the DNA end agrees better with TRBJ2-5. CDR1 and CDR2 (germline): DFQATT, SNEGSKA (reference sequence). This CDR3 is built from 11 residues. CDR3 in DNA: TGCAGTGCCCCGATAGGGGAGACCCAGTACTTC. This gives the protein CSAPIGETQYF.

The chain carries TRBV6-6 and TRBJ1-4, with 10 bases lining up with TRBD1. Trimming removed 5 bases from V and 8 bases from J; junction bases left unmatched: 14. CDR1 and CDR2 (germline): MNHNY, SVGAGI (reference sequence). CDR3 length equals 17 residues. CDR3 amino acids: CASSHGGQGSPREKLFF. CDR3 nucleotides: TGTGCCAGCAGTCACGGGGGACAGGGGTCACCCCGCGAAAAACTGTTTTTT.

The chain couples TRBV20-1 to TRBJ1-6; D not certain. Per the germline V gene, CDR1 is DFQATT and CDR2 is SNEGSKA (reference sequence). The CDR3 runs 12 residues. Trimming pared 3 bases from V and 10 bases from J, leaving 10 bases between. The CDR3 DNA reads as TGCAGTGCTAGTGGTTCAGGATCACCCCTCCACTTT. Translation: CSASGSGSPLHF.

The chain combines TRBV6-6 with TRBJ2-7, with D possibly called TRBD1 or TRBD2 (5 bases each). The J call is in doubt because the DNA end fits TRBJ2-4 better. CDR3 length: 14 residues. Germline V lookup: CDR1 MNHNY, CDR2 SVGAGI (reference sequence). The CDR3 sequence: CASKLGTGKNIQYF. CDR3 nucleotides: TGTGCCAGCAAGCTAGGGACCGGAAAAAACATTCAGTACTTC.

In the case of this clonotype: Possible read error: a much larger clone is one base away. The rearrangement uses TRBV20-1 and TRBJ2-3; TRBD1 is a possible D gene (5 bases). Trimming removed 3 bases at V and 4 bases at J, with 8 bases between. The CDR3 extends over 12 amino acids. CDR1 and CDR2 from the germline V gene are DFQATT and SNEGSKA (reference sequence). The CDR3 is CSASEGADTQYF. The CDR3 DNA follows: TGCAGTGCTAGTGAAGGGGCAGATACGCAGTATTTT.

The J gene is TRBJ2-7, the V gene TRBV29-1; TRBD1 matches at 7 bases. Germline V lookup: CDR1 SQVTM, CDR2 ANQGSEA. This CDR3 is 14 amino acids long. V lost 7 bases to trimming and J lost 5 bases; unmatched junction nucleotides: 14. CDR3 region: CSAIKTTGVHEQYF. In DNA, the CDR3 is TGCAGCGCCATCAAGACTACAGGGGTCCACGAGCAGTACTTC.

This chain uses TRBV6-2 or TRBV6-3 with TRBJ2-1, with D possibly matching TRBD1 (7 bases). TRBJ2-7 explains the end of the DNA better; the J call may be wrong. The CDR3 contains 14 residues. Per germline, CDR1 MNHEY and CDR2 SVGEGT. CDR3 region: CASREEGAYNEQYF. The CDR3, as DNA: TGTGCCAGCCGAGAGGAGGGGGCCTACAATGAGCAGTACTTC.

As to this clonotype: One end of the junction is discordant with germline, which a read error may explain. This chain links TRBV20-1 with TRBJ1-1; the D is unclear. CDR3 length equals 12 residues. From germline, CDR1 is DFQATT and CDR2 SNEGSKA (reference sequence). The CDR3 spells CSAHHPGFEAFF. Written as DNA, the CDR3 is TGTAGTGCCCACCACCCGGGCTTTGAAGCTTTCTTT.